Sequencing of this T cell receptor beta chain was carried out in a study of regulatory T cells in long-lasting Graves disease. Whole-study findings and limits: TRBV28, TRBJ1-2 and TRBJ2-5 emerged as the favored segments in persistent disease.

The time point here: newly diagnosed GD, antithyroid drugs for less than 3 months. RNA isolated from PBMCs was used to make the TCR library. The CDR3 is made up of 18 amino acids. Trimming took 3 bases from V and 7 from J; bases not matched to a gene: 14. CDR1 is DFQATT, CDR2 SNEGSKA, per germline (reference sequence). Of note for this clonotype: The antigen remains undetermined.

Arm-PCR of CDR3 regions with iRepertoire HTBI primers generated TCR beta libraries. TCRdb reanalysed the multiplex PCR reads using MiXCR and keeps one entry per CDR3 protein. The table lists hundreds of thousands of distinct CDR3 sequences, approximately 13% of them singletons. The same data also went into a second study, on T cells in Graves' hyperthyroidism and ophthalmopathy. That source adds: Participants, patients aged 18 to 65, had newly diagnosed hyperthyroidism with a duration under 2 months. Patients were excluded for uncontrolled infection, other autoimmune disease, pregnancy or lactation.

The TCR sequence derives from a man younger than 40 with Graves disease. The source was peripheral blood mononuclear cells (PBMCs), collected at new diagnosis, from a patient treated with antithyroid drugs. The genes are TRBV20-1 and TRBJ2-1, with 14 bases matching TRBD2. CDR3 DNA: TGCAGTGCTAGTTGGAGACTAGCGGGAGGGATTTATTGGAATGAGCAGTTCTTC. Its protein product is CSASWRLAGGIYWNEQFF.